This T cell receptor beta chain was identified during a study of spatial heterogeneity in lung cancer. CDR3 length: 15 amino acids. V lost 0 bases to trimming and J lost 9 bases, with 16 bases between them. The germline V gene encodes CDR1 SEHNR and CDR2 FQNEAQ (reference sequence). Each TCR cDNA molecule carried a unique molecular identifier. TCRdb re-called the 5' RACE reads with MiXCR, one entry per CDR3 protein. The table records about 20,000 distinct CDR3 sequences, approximately 18% of them present only once. The sample's time point: sample taken at primary tumor resection. From tumor, nontumor lung or frozen PBMC, whole RNA was taken unsorted for sequencing.

The clonotype was recovered from a male donor with early-stage non-small cell lung cancer. The sequences come from PBMCs, collected at surgery. The rearrangement uses TRBV7-9 and TRBJ2-3; possible D gene TRBD2, 5 bases. The CDR3 nucleotides are TGTGCCAGCAGCTTAGCGCGGGCAGCCATCGAGACGCAGTATTTT. This sequence encodes CASSLARAAIETQYF.